These 14 T cell receptor beta chains originate from one sample sequenced in a study of blood T cells in healthy people across ages. Combining a sample-barcoded 5' primer with a J-beta primer mix, a second PCR ran for roughly 7 to 12 cycles. TCRdb re-called the 5' RACE reads with MiXCR, one entry per CDR3 protein. The repertoire includes approximately 730,000 distinct CDR3 sequences, around 40% of them detected once, and more than 20% sits in the top ten. What was sequenced was blood. The receptors shown here come from an older woman in good health.

This rearrangement joins TRBV29-1 to TRBJ1-2; 11 bases fit TRBD1. From germline, CDR1 is SQVTM and CDR2 ANQGSEA. The CDR3 is made up of 14 amino acids. V was clipped by 5 bases and J by 0 bases; unmatched bases: 2. The CDR3 loop reads CSVQGQGANYGYTF. CDR3 DNA sequence: TGCAGCGTTCAGGGACAGGGGGCTAACTATGGCTACACCTTC.

The rearrangement uses TRBV7-6 and TRBJ1-5; no firm D call. The CDR3 length is 15 residues. Germline V gives CDR1 SGHVS, CDR2 FNYEAQ. Between the trimmed V and J ends, which lost 5 bases and 0 bases, there was a span of 11 bases. DNA of the CDR3: TGTGCCAGCAGCCAGAGGTGGGGTAGCAATCAGCCCCAGCATTTT. Translating gives CASSQRWGSNQPQHF.

The rearrangement uses TRBV28 and TRBJ1-4; the match to TRBD1 covers 7 bases. Germline assignment: CDR1 MDHEN and CDR2 SYDVKM. Trimming took 6 bases from V and 1 from J; bases not matched to a gene: 11. The CDR3 totals 17 residues. This CDR3 reads CASRNPGQLLTNEKLFF. The CDR3, as DNA: TGTGCCAGCAGAAACCCGGGACAGCTATTAACTAATGAAAAACTGTTTTTT.

The chain joins TRBV7-2 to TRBJ2-4, with D possibly being TRBD1 or TRBD2 (5 bases each). CDR3 length: 15 amino acids. Germline V gene data show CDR1 as SGHTA and CDR2 as FQGNSA. V dropped 5 bases and J dropped 0 bases, with 11 bases sitting between them. CDR3 sequence (DNA): TGTGCCAGCAGCCGTCCCGGGACAGCCAAAAACATTCAGTACTTC. Its translation: CASSRPGTAKNIQYF.

This clonotype showed up just a few times. Here the CDR3 DNA reads TGCGCCAGCAGCTTGGCCGGCGACAGGGCCCACGAGCAGTACTTC. Amino acids: CASSLAGDRAHEQYF. The chain carries TRBV5-1 and TRBJ2-7, with 7 nucleotides matching TRBD1. CDR1 SGHRS and CDR2 YFSETQ come from the germline V gene. The CDR3 is 15 residues long. The V and J ends lost 0 bases and 5 bases, in that order; junction bases with no gene match: 8.

The rearrangement joins TRBV4-1 to TRBJ2-3; 11 bases match TRBD2. The junction had 5 bases not matched to a gene; V was cut back by 0 bases and J by 3 bases. The germline V gene encodes CDR1 MGHRA and CDR2 YSYEKL. The CDR3 extends over 17 amino acids. Written as DNA, the CDR3 is TGCGCCAGCAGCCAAGATGATAGCGGGGGGGCGACAGATACGCAGTATTTT. Residues: CASSQDDSGGATDTQYF.

The CDR3 DNA is TGTGCCAGCAGCCAAGGTATAGGGGGACTTTCGTATAGCAATCAGCCCCAGCATTTT. Protein sequence: CASSQGIGGLSYSNQPQHF. V and J are TRBV3-1 and TRBJ1-5, with a weak D call TRBD1 (6 bases). With 1 base removed from V and 0 bases from J, the gap between germline ends came to 19 bases. Looked up from germline, CDR1 is LGHDT and CDR2 is YNNKEL (reference sequence). This CDR3 is built from 19 residues.

With respect to this clonotype: At one of its ends the junction is not consistent with the germline gene, which may arise from a read error. J is TRBJ1-4 and V is TRBV7-9; D is unclear. This CDR3 spans 15 amino acids. Germline-derived CDR1 and CDR2 are SEHNR and FQNEAQ (reference sequence). For the CDR3, the DNA is TGTGCCGGCAGCGTCGGTCGGTGGACTGATGAAAAACTGTTTTTT. Translating it yields CAGSVGRWTDEKLFF.

This clonotype turned up a few times. The J gene is TRBJ2-7, the V gene TRBV4-2, with 8 bases matching TRBD2. V lost 5 bases, J lost 4 bases, and 7 bases stayed unmatched. Germline CDR1 LGHNA, CDR2 YNFKEQ. This CDR3 is built from 14 residues. DNA of the CDR3: TGTGCCAGCAGCTCACAGACTAGCGAATACGAGCAGTACTTC. Protein: CASSSQTSEYEQYF.

V is TRBV29-1 and J is TRBJ2-7, with D possibly called TRBD1 or TRBD2 (5 bases each). The germline CDR1 and CDR2 sequences are SQVTM and ANQGSEA. This CDR3 has 14 amino acids. Trimming took off 4 bases at V and 2 bases at J, with 15 bases between the two ends. The CDR3 loop is CSVVREPFTYEQYF. The CDR3 bases are TGCAGCGTTGTCAGGGAGCCTTTCACCTACGAGCAGTACTTC.

V usage is TRBV29-1 and J usage is TRBJ2-3; no clear D gene. The ends were cut back, 7 bases at V and 6 bases at J, with 20 bases in the middle. The CDR3 contains 14 residues. CDR1 is SQVTM, CDR2 ANQGSEA, per germline. The CDR3 protein is CSAVVTPPGDTQYF. CDR3 DNA sequence: TGCAGCGCCGTTGTGACTCCTCCTGGGGATACGCAGTATTTT.

This chain joins TRBV5-4 and TRBJ2-4; TRBD2 is a possible D gene (6 bases). Looked up from germline, CDR1 is SGHNT and CDR2 is YYREEE (reference sequence). V was cut by 5 bases and J by 5 bases, with 11 bases left in between. The CDR3 is 13 amino acids. The CDR3 sequence is CASRGGGENIQYF. The CDR3 coding sequence is TGTGCCAGCAGGGGAGGCGGTGAAAACATTCAGTACTTC.

The chain joins TRBV28 to TRBJ1-6, with D hard to call. CDR1 and CDR2 from the germline V gene are MDHEN and SYDVKM. There are 13 residues in the CDR3. Between the trimmed V and J ends, which lost 5 bases and 5 bases, there was a span of 7 bases. CDR3 amino acids: CASSRENNSPLHF. The DNA for the CDR3 is TGTGCCAGCAGTCGAGAGAATAATTCACCCCTCCACTTT.

This chain joins TRBV29-1 and TRBJ1-4; TRBD1 matches at 9 bases. Germline assignment: CDR1 SQVTM and CDR2 ANQGSEA. This CDR3 contains 15 residues. J lost 0 bases, V lost 6 bases, and 5 bases had no gene match. The CDR3 coding sequence is TGCAGCGTGACAGGGACAGGGCCAACTAATGAAAAACTGTTTTTT. Its protein is CSVTGTGPTNEKLFF.